This TCR beta chain was identified in a study of shared clonotypes between healthy human individuals. With 4 bases clipped from V and 2 bases from J, the junction kept 3 bases outside the gene matches. The CDR3 is 13 residues long. Germline assignment: CDR1 SQVTM and CDR2 ANQGSEA. Deep level was the assay's run setting. Data came from immunoSEQ multiplex PCR; TCRdb stores just in-frame clones and leaves some out. Altogether about 99,000 clones are present, 40% to 55% being singletons, with the ten largest covering over 13%. Samples left unsorted employed approximately 90 million PBMCs for genomic DNA.

The J gene is TRBJ2-7, the V gene TRBV29-1; TRBD2 matches 9 bases. This receptor was taken from a woman between 40 and 50 years old in good health. Some clones in this sample may be carry-over from other donors' samples. Sequencing input: PBMCs. The CDR3 sequence: CSVGGGRAYEQYF. CDR3 coding DNA: TGCAGCGTTGGGGGCGGGAGGGCCTACGAGCAGTACTTC.